These 25 T cell receptor beta chains were all obtained from the same sample, sequenced in a study of T cells in Graves' hyperthyroidism and ophthalmopathy. Amplification of TCR beta CDR3 regions used RNA as the template. Primed by the HTBI set, a first-round RT-PCR was run on the TCR CDR3. TCRdb re-derived calls from the multiplex PCR reads in MiXCR, one entry per CDR3 protein. Of under 400,000 distinct CDR3 sequences listed, 15% are singletons. The sequenced sample was blood. The receptors derive from a woman in her sixties with Graves' ophthalmopathy.

This clonotype was observed a few times. The rearrangement joins TRBV10-3 to TRBJ2-7, with D unresolved. Germline CDR1 and CDR2: ENHRY and SYGVKD. Trimming pared 4 bases from V and 2 bases from J, leaving 9 bases between. The CDR3 has 13 amino acids. The CDR3 reads CAISGGTPYEQYF. CDR3 in DNA: TGTGCCATCAGTGGCGGTACCCCCTACGAGCAGTACTTC.

The sample holds many counts of this clonotype. V and J are TRBV12-3 or TRBV12-4 and TRBJ1-5, with TRBD1 matching over 9 bases. The CDR3 runs 15 residues. J was trimmed by 2 bases and V by 1 base; bases with no gene match: 0. CDR3 loop: CASSLDRGRNQPQHF. The CDR3 DNA is TGTGCCAGCAGTTTAGACAGGGGGCGCAATCAGCCCCAGCATTTT.

This clonotype was observed a handful of times. The J gene is TRBJ1-1, the V gene TRBV15, with D possibly TRBD1 on 5 matching bases. Per germline, CDR1 LNHNV and CDR2 YYDKDF (reference sequence). Trimming shortened V by 3 bases and J by 4 bases, and 6 bases separated the two germline ends. The CDR3 is 12 residues long. This CDR3 is CATSSRGTEAFF. The CDR3 DNA is TGTGCCACCAGCAGTAGGGGCACTGAAGCTTTCTTT. The entire variable domain, with the rest obtained from reference TRBV15 and TRBJ1-1, is as follows: DAMVIQNPRYQVTQFGKPVTLSCSQTLNHNVMYWYQQKSSQAPKLLFHYYDKDFNNEADTPDNFQSRRPNTSFCFLDIRSPGLGDTAMYLCATSSRGTEAFFGQGTRLTVV.

The rearrangement uses TRBV9 and TRBJ1-1, with D hard to call. The V end was cut by 1 base, the J end by 3 bases, with 16 bases between. There are 16 residues in the CDR3. Germline V CDR1 and CDR2: SGDLS, YYNGEE. CDR3 in DNA: TGTGCCAGCAGCGTACGGAGTTCGAGCCTGGACACTGAAGCTTTCTTT. It specifies CASSVRSSSLDTEAFF.

This clonotype was counted many times. The V and J genes are TRBV12-3 or TRBV12-4 and TRBJ2-5, with TRBD1 identical over 10 bases. The length of the CDR3 is 13 residues. The V gene end was trimmed by 5 bases and the J gene end by 5 bases; junction bases not matched to a gene: 2. The chain's CDR3 is CASSGTGEETQYF. DNA for the CDR3: TGTGCCAGCAGTGGGACAGGGGAGGAGACCCAGTACTTC.

The J gene is TRBJ2-1, the V gene TRBV18; D may be TRBD2 (5 bases). Germline V gives CDR1 KGHSH, CDR2 LQKENI. This CDR3 is built from 17 residues. V was cut by 3 bases and J by 0 bases, with 15 bases left in between. The DNA for the CDR3 is TGTGCCAGCTCACCTAGGGAGCGAACGGTCTCCTACAATGAGCAGTTCTTC. Translating gives CASSPRERTVSYNEQFF.

The chain is built from TRBV4-1 and TRBJ2-7; 8 bases are a match to TRBD1. J gave up 3 bases and V 10 bases, and 14 bases lay outside the gene matches. The CDR3 extends over 15 amino acids. The germline V gene encodes CDR1 MGHRA and CDR2 YSYEKL. The CDR3: CAIPPGTGANYEQYF. CDR3 DNA: TGCGCCATCCCGCCCGGGACAGGAGCGAACTACGAGCAGTACTTC.

There are many counts of this clonotype. The chain links TRBV3-1 to TRBJ2-7, with D perhaps given as TRBD1 or TRBD2 (7 bases each). V lost 4 bases and J lost 4, with 14 bases in between. This CDR3 comprises 14 residues. Germline V lookup: CDR1 LGHDT, CDR2 YNNKEL (reference sequence). The CDR3 loop is CASSPGTAGYEQYF. CDR3 in DNA: TGTGCCAGCAGCCCCGGGACAGCGGGATACGAGCAGTACTTC.

Many counts were recorded for this clonotype. The gene calls are TRBV6-1 and TRBJ1-5; tentative D call: TRBD1 (6 bases). The V gene lost 7 bases and the J gene lost 7 bases, with 14 bases spanning the gap. The CDR3 length is 13 residues. Germline values: CDR1 MNHNS, CDR2 SASEGT. CDR3 amino acids: CASTGTTGQPQHF. As DNA, the CDR3 is TGTGCCAGCACCGGGACAACAGGGCAGCCCCAGCATTTT.

This clonotype was picked up many times. This chain uses TRBV20-1 with TRBJ2-3; TRBD2 matches 10 bases. Germline V gene sequence: CDR1 DFQATT, CDR2 SNEGSKA (reference sequence). The CDR3 has 15 amino acids. With V trimmed by 0 bases and J by 2 bases, 2 bases remained unmatched. The CDR3 DNA sequence: TGCAGTGCTAGAGATAGCGGGAGGAACACAGATACGCAGTATTTT. It specifies CSARDSGRNTDTQYF.

This clonotype has a count of ten or more. The chain couples TRBV18 to TRBJ2-7, with unresolved D. From germline, CDR1 is KGHSH and CDR2 LQKENI. V lost 6 bases and J 0 bases, leaving 15 bases between the germline ends. This CDR3 region has 15 residues. CDR3 loop: CASSPGRPDSYEQYF. The CDR3 coding sequence is TGTGCCAGCTCCCCCGGGCGGCCAGACTCCTACGAGCAGTACTTC.

This clonotype appeared many times. This rearrangement joins TRBV6-1 to TRBJ1-4, with a possible D match to TRBD1 (5 bases). Trimming took off 7 bases at V and 7 bases at J, with 19 bases between the two ends. The CDR3 is made up of 15 amino acids. Germline loops: CDR1 MNHNS, CDR2 SASEGT. The CDR3 DNA reads as TGTGCCAGCACTAAATGGGGGGTACTCGGTGAAAAACTGTTTTTT. As protein: CASTKWGVLGEKLFF.

This clonotype has a count of ten or more. This chain links TRBV3-1 with TRBJ2-7; no definite D call. This CDR3 has 13 residues. V shed 1 base and J shed 2 bases, with 6 bases lying between them. Germline V gene data show CDR1 as LGHDT and CDR2 as YNNKEL (reference sequence). Written as DNA, the CDR3 is TGTGCCAGCAGCCAAGTAGGTCCCTACGAGCAGTACTTC. Its translation is CASSQVGPYEQYF.

This clonotype was counted at least ten times. The rearrangement uses TRBV29-1 and TRBJ2-3, with D perhaps matching TRBD1 (5 bases). Trimming removed 2 bases at V and 2 bases at J, with 8 bases between. Looked up from germline, CDR1 is SQVTM and CDR2 is ANQGSEA. CDR3 length equals 13 residues. The CDR3 nucleotides read TGCAGCGTTGAAAGGGGATTCACAGATACGCAGTATTTT. Its protein is CSVERGFTDTQYF.

The chain has TRBV20-1 and TRBJ2-7; D unclear. From germline, CDR1 is DFQATT and CDR2 SNEGSKA (reference sequence). V shed 2 bases and J shed 0 bases, with 11 bases lying between them. The CDR3 contains 14 residues. In nucleotides, the CDR3 is TGCAGTGCTAGAAAGGCTGAAAACTCCTACGAGCAGTACTTC. Its translation: CSARKAENSYEQYF.

The CDR3 bases are TGCAGGGCCACCAGTAGAGCGGGGATAGCCAAAAACATTCAGTACTTC. The encoded protein is CRATSRAGIAKNIQYF. This sequence joins TRBV20-1 and TRBJ2-4; 7 nucleotides match TRBD2. Germline CDR1 reads DFQATT; CDR2 reads SNEGSKA (reference sequence). This CDR3 is built from 16 residues.

This chain joins TRBV29-1 and TRBJ1-1, with D possibly being TRBD1 (5 bases). Germline V gives CDR1 SQVTM, CDR2 ANQGSEA. V dropped 1 base and J dropped 4 bases, with 13 bases sitting between them. The CDR3 contains 14 residues. The CDR3 region has the DNA TGCAGCGTTGAAGGGGGTCGGGGGAGCACTGAAGCTTTCTTT. Protein sequence: CSVEGGRGSTEAFF.

This clonotype was detected only a few times. The rearrangement uses TRBV10-3 and TRBJ2-5; D may match TRBD1 or TRBD2 (5 bases each). V was shortened by 10 bases and J by 5 bases, with 17 bases between the two germline ends. Germline V gene lookup returns CDR1 ENHRY and CDR2 SYGVKD. The CDR3 has 13 amino acids. The CDR3 sequence is CASHRDPGETQYF. In nucleotides, the CDR3 is TGTGCCAGCCACCGGGACCCTGGGGAGACCCAGTACTTC.

In this sample, this clonotype turned up a few times. The chain carries TRBV18 and TRBJ1-4, with 8 bases matching TRBD1. Germline V gene data show CDR1 as KGHSH and CDR2 as LQKENI. The CDR3 consists of 16 residues. With V trimmed by 5 bases and J by 5 bases, 10 bases remained unmatched. CDR3: CASSGRDRTLNEKLFF. DNA of the CDR3: TGTGCCAGCTCAGGCCGGGACAGGACATTGAATGAAAAACTGTTTTTT. The variable domain in full, with the rest retrieved from reference TRBV18 and TRBJ1-4, is NAGVMQNPRHLVRRRGQEARLRCSPMKGHSHVYWYRQLPEEGLKFMVYLQKENIIDESGMPKERFSAEFPKEGPSILRIQQVVRGDSAAYFCASSGRDRTLNEKLFFGSGTQLSVL.

This clonotype was observed many times. The J gene is TRBJ2-7, the V gene TRBV5-1; a weak D match, TRBD1 (6 bases). The CDR3 covers 15 residues. V lost 0 bases and J 8 bases, leaving 18 bases between the germline ends. The germline gives CDR1 SGHRS, CDR2 YFSETQ. Here the CDR3 DNA reads TGCGCCAGCAGCTTGGAAGGGGGTGGCCAAGGCAAGCAGTACTTC. It is translated as CASSLEGGGQGKQYF.

This clonotype was observed at least ten times. CDR3: CASEGRTPNTEAFF. The CDR3 DNA follows: TGTGCCAGCGAGGGAAGGACACCGAACACTGAAGCTTTCTTT. The chain carries TRBV6-1 and TRBJ1-1; D may be TRBD1 (5 bases). V was shortened by 8 bases and J by 1 base, with 14 bases between the two germline ends. The CDR3 covers 14 residues. The germline gives CDR1 MNHNS, CDR2 SASEGT.

This clonotype was counted many times. The chain is built from TRBV7-8 and TRBJ2-3; D uncertain. V gave up 2 bases and J gave up 4 bases, with 4 bases separating them. Germline CDR1 SGHVS, CDR2 FQNEAQ. The CDR3 extends over 12 amino acids. This CDR3 reads CASSLIPDTQYF. In DNA form, the CDR3 reads TGTGCCAGCAGCTTAATCCCAGATACGCAGTATTTT.

This clonotype was counted a few times. The chain carries TRBV6-4 and TRBJ2-2, with 14 bases that match TRBD2. Losses at the gene ends were 6 bases for V and 6 bases for J; bases not matched to a gene: 3. The length of the CDR3 is 15 residues. Germline-derived CDR1 and CDR2 are MRHNA and SNTAGT. The CDR3 here is CASSTGLAGAGELFF. In nucleotides, the CDR3 is TGTGCCAGCAGCACGGGACTAGCGGGAGCCGGGGAGCTGTTTTTT.

This clonotype appeared a few times. V is TRBV30 and J is TRBJ2-5, with 14 bases identical to TRBD2. J lost 5 bases, V lost 3 bases, and 5 bases had no gene match. Looked up from germline, CDR1 is GTSNPN and CDR2 is SVGIG (reference sequence). This CDR3 has 15 amino acids. Written as DNA, the CDR3 is TGTGCCTGGAGGCCGGGACTAGCGGGAGCTGAGACCCAGTACTTC. Encoded protein: CAWRPGLAGAETQYF.

The genes are TRBV7-9 and TRBJ2-2, with 7 positions matching TRBD2. The CDR3 length is 18 residues. The germline CDR1 and CDR2 sequences are SEHNR and FQNEAQ (reference sequence). Trimming cost V 2 bases and J 2 bases; bases outside gene matches: 11. CDR3 in DNA: TGTGCCAGCAGCTTAAGGTGGGGTCTAGCGGTAAACACCGGGGAGCTGTTTTTT. Protein sequence: CASSLRWGLAVNTGELFF.